This T cell receptor (beta chain) was sequenced for a study of blood T cell repertoires in COVID-19. Produced via immunoSEQ multiplex PCR; TCRdb's table is partial and in-frame only. This table has fewer than 350,000 clones, 80% to 90% appearing once. The CDR3 length is 16 residues. The V end lost 4 bases, the J end lost 6 bases, and 19 bases lay between the germline ends. In germline, CDR1 is SGHTS, CDR2 YDEGEE. Donors of Cohort 3 who recovered were those that had two negative PCRs, clearance, or symptom resolution. The receptor's source is a man aged 30 to 39 who had recovered from COVID-19. The sequencing input was PBMCs or T cells enriched from blood (not recorded which). This sequence joins TRBV5-8 and TRBJ2-2; a weak D match, TRBD1 (6 bases). In nucleotides, the CDR3 is TGTGCCAGCAGCCCGTCAGGGGTAGATGTGGCCGGGGAGCTGTTTTTT. It codes for CASSPSGVDVAGELFF.